In its sample, the clone carrying this T cell receptor beta chain was seen many times. The sample comes from a study of blood T cells in healthy people across ages. The germline V gene has CDR1 SGDLS and CDR2 YYNGEE. The length of the CDR3 is 18 residues. Germline trimming cut 3 bases from V and 1 base from J; bases unmatched to any gene: 7. Using a J-beta primer mix together with a sample-barcoded 5' primer, a second PCR was run for about 7 to 12 cycles. One entry per CDR3 protein results from TCRdb running MiXCR on the 5' RACE reads. The table has approximately 680,000 distinct CDR3 sequences, about 30% seen once.

The gene calls are TRBV9 and TRBJ2-6; 10 nucleotides match TRBD1. The sequenced sample consisted of blood. The receptor was derived from a woman older than 75 in good health. The CDR3 spells CASSDGDRGESGANVLTF. The CDR3 bases are TGTGCCAGCAGCGATGGGGACAGGGGAGAATCTGGGGCCAACGTCCTGACTTTC. Variable domain in full (rest from reference TRBV9 and TRBJ2-6): DSGVTQTPKHLITATGQRVTLRCSPRSGDLSVYWYQQSLDQGLQFLIQYYNGEERAKGNILERFSAQQFPDLHSELNLSSLELGDSALYFCASSDGDRGESGANVLTFGAGSRLTVL.